This record concerns one T cell receptor beta chain sequence. Its antigen is still unknown. The entry originates in a study of cytomegalovirus exposure and HLA in healthy donors. On the study more broadly: The approximately 660 first-cohort repertoires shared a platform with the roughly 120 validation repertoires, as reported in a later analysis. General study findings and limits: Cytomegalovirus-associated status was assigned to about 160 TCR beta chains. Subsequent analysis of the 120 or so validation repertoires found a tendency for first-cohort TCR clusters to co-occur.

The donors were in the roughly 130-subject validation cohort, distinct from the approximately 700-subject first cohort. Clones were read by immunoSEQ multiplex PCR, and TCRdb kept only the in-frame ones, dropping some. Of approximately 54,000 clones in the sample, around nine tenths were seen once. The germline V gene encodes CDR1 LNHDA and CDR2 SQIVND (reference sequence). This CDR3 comprises 16 residues. V shed 1 base and J shed 2 bases, with 12 bases lying between them. The origin of this receptor is a woman between 18 and 29 years old in good health and CMV-seropositive. The V call is TRBV19, the J call TRBJ1-5; D is unresolved. Sequencing was carried out using PBMCs. Here the CDR3 DNA reads TGTGCCAGTAGTATAGGTGGCAGGCCAGGCAATCAGCCCCAGCATTTT. This encodes CASSIGGRPGNQPQHF.